This TCR beta chain was recorded in a study of cytomegalovirus exposure and HLA in healthy donors (dated by TCRdb to between 2016 and 2019). At the level of the whole study: An earlier analysis of roughly 500 of the donors reported approximately 300 Gb of sequence data and 117 million unique TCR beta sequences obtained from some 170 million T cells. An early release that covered fewer than 800 HLA-typed donors contained 250 to 350 gigabases of sequencing data and tens of millions of unique TCR sequences. Among the roughly 400 genotyped donors, around 79% belonged to the genetic ancestry cluster associated with self-reported Caucasian donors. The study was designed to test whether signatures of past pathogen exposure could be identified by cataloging public T cell receptors. The study profiled the T cell repertoires of 500 to 800 subjects by immunosequencing and related them to cytomegalovirus serostatus. Along with the roughly 670-subject first cohort, a separate validation cohort of over a hundred different subjects was used. To predict cytomegalovirus infection status, the study combined high-throughput TCR immunosequencing, statistical association of individual TCRs with disease status, and machine learning. To study patterns of TCR occurrence, a later analysis re-analyzed previously published TCR beta repertoires from around 670 donors and added high-resolution HLA genotyping. Rather than drawing on any new phenotypic data, the later analysis identified candidate immune exposures from TCR beta sequences and the way those sequences occurred across donors. To decide whether each TCR beta V gene segment behaved as functional or pseudogenic, an earlier analysis of some 570 of the donors relied on high-throughput TCR beta sequencing. Donor age, sex, ethnicity and CMV serostatus were compiled together with the repertoire data. Genome-wide SNP genotypes for about 65% of the roughly 700 donors were used in a later genetic analysis, which treated that subset as a discovery cohort. All discovery cohort repertoires had been generated using a single sequencing platform. Both class I and class II loci were covered by HLA typing, at four-digit resolution. The number of typed donors differed by locus: 629-630 for A, B, C, DRB1 and DQB1; roughly 510 for DQA1; about 600 for DPA1; and around 490 for DPB1. Because of strong linkage in the cohort, 4 to 6 DR-DQ haplotypes were treated as single units for association and clustering. Among some 400 genotyped donors of the cohort, an average of approximately 200,000 unique TCR beta nucleotide sequences was sequenced per donor, of which about 20% were non-productive.

The CDR3 covers 14 residues, taking in both the cysteine and the phenylalanine. The sequence is cut down to CDR3 DNA, 42 bases in frame from base 1. For CDR1 and CDR2, the germline V gene lists KGHSH and LQKENI. V ends up 5 bases short and J 3 bases short, with an unmatched junction base count of 6. Broader findings and caveats from the paper: When HLA alleles, especially DR and DQ, strongly co-occurred, attributing TCR associations to individual alleles was difficult. The sequencing pipeline was judged likely to have produced a cluster of highly shared sequence variants as a technical artifact. In a later genetic analysis, fewer N-insertions in productive TCRs were reported among donors in an Asian-associated ancestry cluster than the roughly 700-donor mean. Only TCR beta chains were sequenced in this cohort, and the absence of alpha or paired-chain data limited detectable features. In a later analysis, about 17,000 TCR beta sequences were associated with specific HLA alleles at a false discovery rate of 0.05. Because the 87-base-pair reads could not distinguish some IMGT-functional V segments, including TRBV6-2 and TRBV6-3, those segments were excluded. Because counts were too low, about 18 rarely observed V segments, including chromosome 9 orphons, were excluded from the earlier analysis of a few hundred of the donors. In a later analysis, several top co-occurrence clusters were reported to appear linked to parvovirus B19, influenza, CMV and Epstein-Barr virus. Because HLA typing was unavailable for some donors at each locus, only the typed subset was used in association tests. Presence/absence analyses assumed roughly uniform sequencing depth across donors, an assumption that may not hold. A few of the identified cytomegalovirus-associated TCR beta chains were confirmed in vitro to be specific for cytomegalovirus antigens. A later genetic analysis associated a missense DCLRE1C variant with V-gene and J-gene trimming of TCR beta chains, and an independent cohort replicated the association. The only immune exposure information available for the cohort was CMV serostatus. In a later analysis, most CMV-associated TCR beta chains were found to appear HLA-restricted, with HLA associations seemingly driven largely by CMV exposure. The study listed approximately 160 TCR beta chains as associated with cytomegalovirus. In a later analysis, the rate of TCR association differed among HLA loci, with DRB1 alleles having the most associated TCRs and HLA-C alleles having the fewest. According to the authors, the approach could potentially be generalized to other disease states and immunological phenotypes. Correlated functional status among segregating V segments might reflect linkage disequilibrium, but an unknown experimental factor could not be ruled out. In a later analysis, HLA-associated TCR beta chains showed more clonal expansion and lower generation probabilities than non-associated chains that were equally common. In an earlier analysis of approximately 590 of the donors, most TCR beta V segments appeared in productive rearrangements about 90% or about 30% of the time, broadly matching IMGT annotations. A further reported finding was that TCR beta sequences accurately predicted the HLA-A and HLA-B alleles for most subjects in the first cohort. Most TCR sequences were seen in very few donors, while some public TCRs were found in many individuals. The classifier was reported to diagnose cytomegalovirus status with high specificity and sensitivity in both the original cohort and the validation cohort.

Of note for this clone: Its binding antigen is unknown. There are no base qualities to consult, and no much larger clone falls within one base.

Library preparation employed the immunoSEQ multiplex PCR assay. For the multiplex PCR, a mixture combining 60 forward primers for TCR Vbeta segments and 13 reverse primers for TCR Jbeta segments was used. The CDR3 region of rearranged TCR beta genes was amplified from genomic DNA by a multiplex PCR assay. The amplified TCR beta libraries were sequenced on the Illumina HiSeq System as 87-base-pair reads. Per the original workflow: A later analysis counted about 80 million unique TCR beta chains across the 670 or so repertoires, and about 10 million of these chains were shared by at least two donors. Raw reads were error-corrected and collapsed into unique sequences with a nearest-neighbor algorithm that merged closely related sequences to remove PCR and sequencing errors. Alignment of CDR3 sequences to IMGT reference sequences was used to assign V, D and J gene segments. For a sequence to be retained, a match of at least six nucleotides to both a V gene segment and a J gene segment was required. Rearrangements were called productive when the CDR3 lacked stop codons and stayed in frame with V and J; all others were non-productive. CDR3 was defined by IMGT convention, running from the second conserved V-encoded cysteine to the conserved J-encoded phenylalanine. The earlier analysis of a few hundred of the donors excluded any sequence lacking an unambiguous match to a single V gene segment. In an earlier analysis of approximately 560 of the donors, a V segment was called functional when productive rearrangements were above 56.7%, and segregating when the standard deviation between donors exceeded 5%. A statistical classification framework was built for diagnosing cytomegalovirus status from the catalog of TCR beta chain sequences. In a later analysis, V and J genes were assigned by comparing TCR nucleotide sequences against IMGT/GENE-DB human TR gene sequences. Using the TCRdist pipeline, a later analysis assigned CDR3 sequences along with most-parsimonious VDJ recombination scenarios. In a later analysis, each TCR beta chain was defined by its CDR3 amino acid sequence together with its V-gene family, and reads without a unique V-gene family were excluded. A later analysis removed 550 to 650 highly shared, low-generation-probability nucleotide sequences to deal with suspected cross-contamination and a sequencing artifact. For each public chain, a later analysis derived a clonal expansion index from normalized ranks of inferred template counts within each repertoire. In a later analysis, generation probabilities were computed using a VDJ recombination model fitted to out-of-frame rearrangements, and the results were checked against IGoR. In a later analysis, TCR-TCR, TCR-HLA and TCR-CMV co-occurrence was scored with hypergeometric tests, and a repertoire-size bias correction was applied to TCR pairs. A later analysis estimated false discovery rates by permuting HLA or CMV assignments 20 times. In a later analysis, co-occurring TCRs were grouped using DBSCAN, with TCRdist sequence similarity added in when clustering inside HLA-allele-positive subsets. Co-occurrence clustering excluded repertoires with fewer than 30,000 or more than 120,000 public chains, plus five with anomalous nucleotide sharing. TCRdb mirrors the immuneACCESS table, restricted to in-frame sequences. Some clones are absent from its copies; in checked studies, under half trace to an unresolved V gene, and the reason for the others is unknown. The V and J calls and clone size were taken over from that table, and D and trimming were inferred from the DNA. Present in this sample are approximately 110,000 clones, 15% of which were seen just once. The ten largest clones represent over 0.8% of the sample.

The cohort comprised around 690 healthy bone marrow donors. All cohort members were sampled while nominally healthy, although unrecorded immune exposures were likely present. The donor tested CMV seronegative and was one of the 352 seronegative cohort members. Every donor gave a peripheral blood sample, and the peripheral blood mononuclear cells from that sample were used for TCR beta sequencing. Genomic DNA was extracted from the blood cell samples with the Qiagen DNeasy Blood Extraction Kit. This TCR derives from a female donor in good health and CMV-seronegative. The sequenced sample consisted of PBMCs. The chain joins TRBV18 to TRBJ1-1, and TRBD1 matches 7 of the central bases. The CDR3 protein: CASSDRVGDTEAFF. In nucleotides, the sequence is TGTGCCAGCTCAGACAGGGTAGGTGACACTGAAGCTTTCTTT. The variable domain in full, with residues beyond the CDR3 obtained from the reference TRBV18 and TRBJ1-1 genes, is NAGVMQNPRHLVRRRGQEARLRCSPMKGHSHVYWYRQLPEEGLKFMVYLQKENIIDESGMPKERFSAEFPKEGPSILRIQQVVRGDSAAYFCASSDRVGDTEAFFGQGTRLTVV.